The 5 T cell receptor beta chains presented below share a single source sample, sequenced in a study of T cell repertoires in cytomegalovirus infection (dated by TCRdb to between 2017 and 2020). The sample was run on an Illumina HiSeq 1500. The public reads were run again by TCRdb, first through fastp at Q25 and then through MiXCR, and only productive beta chains were kept. Each entry merges the rows of one CDR3 protein and shows their most common DNA and genes. This sample comprises 150,000 to 190,000 distinct CDR3 sequences, about a quarter of them detected only once. The ten largest make up roughly 9.7% of the sample. Sequencing used PBMCs. These receptors were collected from a human donor in good health (CMV status not recorded). Some clones in this sample may be carry-over from other donors' samples.

This clonotype was observed a handful of times. CDR3 protein: CASSRTIANTEAFF. CDR3 coding DNA: TGTGCCAGCAGCCGGACAATAGCGAACACTGAAGCTTTCTTT. The genes are TRBV7-9 and TRBJ1-1; D is possibly TRBD1 (5 bases). Germline values: CDR1 SEHNR, CDR2 FQNEAQ (reference sequence). The CDR3 contains 14 residues. V was clipped by 5 bases and J by 1 base, with 11 bases between them.

This clonotype was observed many times. The V call is TRBV7-6, the J call TRBJ1-1; D remains unclear. Germline loops: CDR1 SGHVS, CDR2 FNYEAQ. CDR3 length equals 14 residues. Trimming shortened V by 5 bases and J by 1 base, and 11 bases separated the two germline ends. CDR3 region: CASSPQTSNTEAFF. The CDR3 bases are TGTGCCAGCAGCCCTCAGACATCGAACACTGAAGCTTTCTTT.

V is TRBV28 and J is TRBJ1-5; TRBD1 might be the D (5 bases). V dropped 7 bases and J dropped 0 bases, with 7 bases sitting between them. The CDR3 totals 13 residues. The V gene's germline CDR1 is MDHEN and CDR2 SYDVKM. The CDR3 protein is CASMGRSNQPQHF. The CDR3 DNA reads as TGTGCCAGCATGGGGCGTAGCAATCAGCCCCAGCATTTT.

This clonotype was counted a single time. The chain joins TRBV24-1 to TRBJ1-1; unclear D gene. Looked up from germline, CDR1 is KGHDR and CDR2 is SFDVKD. The CDR3 has 13 residues. The CDR3, as DNA: TGTACCAGCAGTCCAATGGACAACACTGAAGCTTTCTTT. It is translated as CTSSPMDNTEAFF.

Only a few counts were recorded for this clonotype. The V gene is TRBV28, the J gene TRBJ1-1; TRBD1 might be the D (5 bases). Trimming removed 3 bases from V and 1 base from J, with 15 bases in between. Germline V gives CDR1 MDHEN, CDR2 SYDVKM. The CDR3 has 16 residues. The CDR3 protein is CASSLEQRGTNTEAFF. The CDR3 DNA follows: TGTGCCAGCAGTTTGGAACAAAGGGGTACGAACACTGAAGCTTTCTTT.